This T cell receptor (beta chain) was obtained from a study of T cell responses to AZD1222 COVID-19 vaccine. This CDR3 is built from 13 residues. CDR1 and CDR2 (germline): SEHNR, FQNEAQ (reference sequence). V dropped 3 bases and J dropped 15 bases, with 18 bases sitting between them. A remark on this clone: The antigen remains undetermined.

Assay used: immunoSEQ multiplex PCR; TCRdb lists only in-frame clones, some missing. Of almost 95,000 clones listed, around 84% are singletons. Researchers grouped second doses given at about 4 or about 12 weeks into one pool. Notes on the study in general: There were mostly white British donors and more females than males, and clonal diversity was possibly underestimated. Following two doses of AZD1222, Spike-specific TCR breadth and depth rose.

The sequences come from peripheral blood, collected 28 days after the second AZD1222 dose. The rearrangement joins TRBV7-9 to TRBJ2-1; D is unresolved. This TCR was recovered from an adult who received the AZD1222 COVID-19 vaccine. The CDR3 DNA reads as TGTGCCAGCAGCTTCCCGGGCGGCAACCCTAGGTTCTTC. Amino acid sequence: CASSFPGGNPRFF.